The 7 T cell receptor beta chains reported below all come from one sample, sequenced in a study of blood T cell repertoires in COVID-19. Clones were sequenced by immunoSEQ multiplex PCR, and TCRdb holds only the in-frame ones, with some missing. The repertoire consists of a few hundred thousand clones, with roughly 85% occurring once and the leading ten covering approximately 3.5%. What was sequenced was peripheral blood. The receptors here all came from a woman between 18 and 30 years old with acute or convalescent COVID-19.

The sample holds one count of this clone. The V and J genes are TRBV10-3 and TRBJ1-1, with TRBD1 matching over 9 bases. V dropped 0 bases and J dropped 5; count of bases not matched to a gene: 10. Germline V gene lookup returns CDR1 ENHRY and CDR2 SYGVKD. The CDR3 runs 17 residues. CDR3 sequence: CAISESPQGAYETEAFF. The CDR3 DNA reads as TGTGCCATCAGTGAGTCTCCACAGGGGGCTTATGAGACTGAAGCTTTCTTT.

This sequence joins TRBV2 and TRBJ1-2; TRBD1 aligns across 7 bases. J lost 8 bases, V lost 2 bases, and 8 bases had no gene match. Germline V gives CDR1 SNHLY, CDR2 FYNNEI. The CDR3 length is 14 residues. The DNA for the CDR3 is TGTGCCAGCAGTGAACGAACAGGGGTAGGCGGCTACACCTTC. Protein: CASSERTGVGGYTF. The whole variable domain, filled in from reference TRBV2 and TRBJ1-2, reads EPEVTQTPSHQVTQMGQEVILRCVPISNHLYFYWYRQILGQKVEFLVSFYNNEISEKSEIFDDQFSVERPDGSNFTLKIRSTKLEDSAMYFCASSERTGVGGYTFGSGTRLTVV.

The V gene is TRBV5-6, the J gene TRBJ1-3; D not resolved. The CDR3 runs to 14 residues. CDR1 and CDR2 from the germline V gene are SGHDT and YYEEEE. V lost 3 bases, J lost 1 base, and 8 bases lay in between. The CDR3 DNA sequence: TGTGCCAGCAGCTGGCCGGGTTCTGGAAACACCATATATTTT. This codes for CASSWPGSGNTIYF.

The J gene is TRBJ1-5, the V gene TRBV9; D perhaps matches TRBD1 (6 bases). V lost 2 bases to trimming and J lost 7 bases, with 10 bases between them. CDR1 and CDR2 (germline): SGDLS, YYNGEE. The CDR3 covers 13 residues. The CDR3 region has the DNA TGTGCCAGCAGCGTCTGGGACAACCAGCCCCAGCATTTT. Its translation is CASSVWDNQPQHF.

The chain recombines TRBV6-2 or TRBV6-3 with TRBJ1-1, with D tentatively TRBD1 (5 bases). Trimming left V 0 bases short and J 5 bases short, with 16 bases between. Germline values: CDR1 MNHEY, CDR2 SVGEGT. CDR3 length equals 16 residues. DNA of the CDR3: TGTGCCAGCAGTTACTCGGGTGGGGGACTGGGAACTGAAGCTTTCTTT. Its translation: CASSYSGGGLGTEAFF.

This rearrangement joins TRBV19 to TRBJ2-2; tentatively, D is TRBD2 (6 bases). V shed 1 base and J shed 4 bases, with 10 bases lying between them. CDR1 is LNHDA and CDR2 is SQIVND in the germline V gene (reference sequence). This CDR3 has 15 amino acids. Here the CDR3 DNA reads TGTGCCAGTAGTATAGGGGCGGGGAGCACCGGGGAGCTGTTTTTT. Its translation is CASSIGAGSTGELFF.

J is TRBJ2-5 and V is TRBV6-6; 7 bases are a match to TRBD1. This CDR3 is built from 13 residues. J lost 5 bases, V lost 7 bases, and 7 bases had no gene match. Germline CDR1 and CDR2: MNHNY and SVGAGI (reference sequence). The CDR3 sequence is CASNRQGLETQYF. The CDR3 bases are TGTGCCAGCAACCGACAGGGCTTGGAGACCCAGTACTTC.